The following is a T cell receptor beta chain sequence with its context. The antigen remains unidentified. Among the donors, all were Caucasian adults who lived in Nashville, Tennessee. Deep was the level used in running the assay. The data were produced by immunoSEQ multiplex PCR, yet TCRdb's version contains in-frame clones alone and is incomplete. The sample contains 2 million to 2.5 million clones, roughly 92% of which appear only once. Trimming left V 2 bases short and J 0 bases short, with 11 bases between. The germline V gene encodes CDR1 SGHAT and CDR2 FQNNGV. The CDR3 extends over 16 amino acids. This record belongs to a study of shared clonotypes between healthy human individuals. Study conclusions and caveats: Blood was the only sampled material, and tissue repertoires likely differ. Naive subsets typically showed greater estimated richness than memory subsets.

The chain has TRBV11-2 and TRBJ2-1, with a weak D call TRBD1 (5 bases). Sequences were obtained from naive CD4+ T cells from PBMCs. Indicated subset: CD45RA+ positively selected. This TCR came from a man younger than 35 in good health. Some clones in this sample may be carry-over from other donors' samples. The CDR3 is CASSLWGSSSYNEQFF. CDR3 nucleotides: TGTGCCAGCAGCTTATGGGGCAGTAGCTCCTACAATGAGCAGTTCTTC.